The sequence of this T cell receptor (beta chain) was determined in a study of human T cells and chemical hapten exposure. In the study overall: Patches that contained 0.01% DPC were applied to the upper back and read at 6 days.

Study results and caveats: Expanded TCRs grouped into significantly more large CDR3 similarity clusters than controls produced.

This clonotype was counted between two and nine times. As yet, its antigen is unknown. Time point here: patch test 1, 2 weeks after DPC sensitization. Treatment reported: therapeutic diphenylcyclopropenone sensitization with weekly scalp DPC. TCRdb re-analysed the RACE reads in MiXCR, keeping a single row per CDR3 protein. This table holds about 120,000 distinct CDR3 sequences, 12% to 15% found once. The sequence was collected from a man aged 18 to 35 with alopecia areata. Some clones in this sample may be carry-over from other donors' samples. The sample was whole blood, taken in connection with sensitization to the hapten diphenylcyclopropenone (DPC).

The CDR3 loop is CASSLLGRAPPSYEQYV. CDR3 sequence (DNA): TGTGCCAGCAGCCTCTTGGGCAGGGCTCCCCCCTCCTACGAGCAGTACGTC. The rearrangement joins TRBV7-9 to TRBJ2-7, with D tentatively TRBD1 (5 bases). The germline V gene has CDR1 SEHNR and CDR2 FQNEAQ (reference sequence). Deletions cut 5 bases from V and 0 bases from J, with 20 bases between. CDR3 length equals 17 residues.